The clone carrying this T cell receptor (beta chain) was counted at least ten times. The antigen is not known. Single TCR cDNA molecules each had their own unique molecular identifier. TCRdb reanalysed the 5' RACE reads using MiXCR and keeps one entry per CDR3 protein. This table has 30,000 to 45,000 distinct CDR3 sequences, 6.5% to 9% appearing once. The data belong to a study of spatial heterogeneity in lung cancer. The overall study: Consistent detection of more beta-chain than alpha-chain sequences was observed. Regarding the study as a whole: The study found ubiquitous expanded tumor TCRs in blood more at resection than follow-up.

Time point in this sample: sample taken at primary tumor resection. From tumor, nontumor lung or frozen PBMC, whole RNA was taken unsorted for sequencing. The V end was cut by 7 bases, the J end by 3 bases, with 10 bases between. Per germline, CDR1 KGHDR and CDR2 SFDVKD. This CDR3 region has 13 residues. The chain joins TRBV24-1 to TRBJ2-3; weak D call: TRBD1 (6 bases). The TCR was taken from a female donor with early-stage non-small cell lung cancer. The source was PBMCs, collected at surgery. CDR3 nucleotide sequence: TGTGCCACCAGAGAAACAGGGACAGATACGCAGTATTTT. Residues: CATRETGTDTQYF.